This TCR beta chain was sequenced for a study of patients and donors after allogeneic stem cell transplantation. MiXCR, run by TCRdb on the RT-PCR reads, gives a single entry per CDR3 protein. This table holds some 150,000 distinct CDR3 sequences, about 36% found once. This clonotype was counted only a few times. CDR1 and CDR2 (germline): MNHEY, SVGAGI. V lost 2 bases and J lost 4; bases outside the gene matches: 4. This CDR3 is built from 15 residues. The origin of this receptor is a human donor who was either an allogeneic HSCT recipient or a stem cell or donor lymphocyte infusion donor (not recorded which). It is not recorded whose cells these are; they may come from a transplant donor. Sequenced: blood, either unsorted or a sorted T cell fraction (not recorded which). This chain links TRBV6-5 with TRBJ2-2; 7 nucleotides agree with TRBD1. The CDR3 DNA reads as TGTGCCAGCAGTTACAGGGGGCCTGGCACCGGGGAGCTGTTTTTT. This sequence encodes CASSYRGPGTGELFF.